The subject of this entry is one TCR beta chain. Its specificity is not known. Primers: 60 Vbeta forward and 13 Jbeta reverse. Clones were read by immunoSEQ multiplex PCR, and TCRdb kept only the in-frame ones, dropping some. The sample lists around 200,000 clones, 62% occurring once. The CDR3 sequence is 19 residues long. Germline V gene sequence: CDR1 LNHNV, CDR2 YYDKDF (reference sequence). V was cut by 1 base and J by 0 bases, with 19 bases left in between. This record belongs to a study of cytomegalovirus exposure and HLA in healthy donors. Study-level points and caveats: Clonal expansion was found to be greater in HLA-associated TCR beta chains than in equally common others in a later analysis. Most TCR sequences were seen very rarely across donors, but some public TCRs occurred in many. Common viral pathogens seemed, in a later analysis, to connect with several of the most significant clusters.

The V gene is TRBV15, the J gene TRBJ1-3; D is perhaps TRBD1 (6 bases). The sample was PBMCs. This sequence originates from a man aged 35-49 years in good health and CMV-seronegative. The DNA of the CDR3 is TGTGCCACCAGCAGAGGGAACAGGGCTCCAATCCTCTCTGGAAACACCATATATTTT. Translating it yields CATSRGNRAPILSGNTIYF.